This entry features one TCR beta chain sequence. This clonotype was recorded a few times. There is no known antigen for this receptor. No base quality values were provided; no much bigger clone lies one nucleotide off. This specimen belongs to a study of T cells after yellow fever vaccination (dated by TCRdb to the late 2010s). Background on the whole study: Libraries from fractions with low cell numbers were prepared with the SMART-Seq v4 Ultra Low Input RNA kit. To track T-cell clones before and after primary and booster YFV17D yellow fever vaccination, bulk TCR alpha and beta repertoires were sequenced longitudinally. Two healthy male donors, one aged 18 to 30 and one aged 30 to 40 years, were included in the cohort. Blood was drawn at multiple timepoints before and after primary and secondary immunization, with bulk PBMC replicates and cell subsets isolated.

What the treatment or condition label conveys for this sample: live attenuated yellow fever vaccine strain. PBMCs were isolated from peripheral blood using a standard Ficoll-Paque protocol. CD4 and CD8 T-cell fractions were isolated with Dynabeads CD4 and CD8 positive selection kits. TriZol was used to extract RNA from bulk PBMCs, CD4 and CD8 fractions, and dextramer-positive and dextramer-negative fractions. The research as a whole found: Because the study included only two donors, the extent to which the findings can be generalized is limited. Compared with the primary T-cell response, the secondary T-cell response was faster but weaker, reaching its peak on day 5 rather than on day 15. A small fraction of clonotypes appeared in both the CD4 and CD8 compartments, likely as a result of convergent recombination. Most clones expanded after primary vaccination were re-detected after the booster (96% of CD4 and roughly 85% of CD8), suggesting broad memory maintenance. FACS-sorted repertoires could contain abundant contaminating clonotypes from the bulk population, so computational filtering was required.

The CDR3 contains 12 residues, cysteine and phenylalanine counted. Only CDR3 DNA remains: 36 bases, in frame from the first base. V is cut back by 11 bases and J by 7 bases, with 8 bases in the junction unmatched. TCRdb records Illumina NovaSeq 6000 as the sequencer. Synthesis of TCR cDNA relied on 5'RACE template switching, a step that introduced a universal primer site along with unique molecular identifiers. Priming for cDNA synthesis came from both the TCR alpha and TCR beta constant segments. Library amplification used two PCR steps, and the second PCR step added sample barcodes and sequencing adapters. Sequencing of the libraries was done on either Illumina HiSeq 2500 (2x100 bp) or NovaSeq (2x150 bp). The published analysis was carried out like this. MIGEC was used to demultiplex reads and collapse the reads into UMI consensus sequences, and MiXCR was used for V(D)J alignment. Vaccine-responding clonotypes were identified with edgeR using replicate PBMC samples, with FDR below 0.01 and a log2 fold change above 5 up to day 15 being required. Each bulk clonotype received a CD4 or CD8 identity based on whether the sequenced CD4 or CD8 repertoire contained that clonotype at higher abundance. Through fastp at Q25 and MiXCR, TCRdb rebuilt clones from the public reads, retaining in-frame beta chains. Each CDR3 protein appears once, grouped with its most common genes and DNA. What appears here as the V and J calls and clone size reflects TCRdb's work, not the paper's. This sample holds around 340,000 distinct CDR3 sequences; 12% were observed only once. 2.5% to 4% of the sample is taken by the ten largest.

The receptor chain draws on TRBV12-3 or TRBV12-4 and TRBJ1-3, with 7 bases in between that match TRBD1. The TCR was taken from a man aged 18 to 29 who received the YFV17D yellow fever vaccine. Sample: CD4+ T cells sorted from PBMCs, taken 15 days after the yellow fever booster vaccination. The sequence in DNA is TGTGCCTGGACTAGGGGGCGCAACACCATATATTTT. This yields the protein CAWTRGRNTIYF.